These 5 T cell receptor beta chains came from one sample sequenced in a study of OX40 agonist ivuxolimab in advanced cancers. Measured with immunoSEQ multiplex PCR; TCRdb has only the in-frame clones, and not every one. This sample carries 65,000 or so clones, 87% of them seen once, and the ten largest clones take approximately 0.76%. The source material was CD4+ or CD8+ T cells sorted from blood, sampled in a trial of the OX40 agonist ivuxolimab. These receptors originate from an adult with an advanced solid tumor such as melanoma, head and neck, liver or kidney cancer.

The rearrangement uses TRBV6-6 and TRBJ1-5; possible D gene TRBD1, 6 bases. The germline gives CDR1 MNHNY, CDR2 SVGAGI (reference sequence). This CDR3 has 15 residues. Trimming cost V 4 bases and J 2 bases, with 12 bases left between them. CDR3 amino acids: CASSLGGSGNQPQHF. The CDR3 region has the DNA TGTGCCAGCAGTTTGGGGGGCTCGGGCAATCAGCCCCAGCATTTT.

The chain links TRBV19 to TRBJ1-5; D uncertain. The ends were cut back, 7 bases at V and 3 bases at J, with 10 bases in the middle. This CDR3 has 13 residues. In germline, CDR1 is LNHDA, CDR2 SQIVND (reference sequence). The CDR3: CASTHDTNQPQHF. CDR3 coding DNA: TGTGCCAGTACCCACGACACCAATCAGCCCCAGCATTTT.

The V and J genes are TRBV4-1 and TRBJ1-4; D gene unclear. The CDR3 length is 13 residues. V lost 4 bases, J lost 4 bases, and 7 bases lay in between. The germline gives CDR1 MGHRA, CDR2 YSYEKL. The chain's CDR3 is CASSPRSNEKLFF. The CDR3 DNA reads as TGCGCCAGCAGCCCTCGTAGTAATGAAAAACTGTTTTTT.

The chain uses TRBV6-6 and TRBJ2-7, with 7 bases that match TRBD1. CDR1 and CDR2 (germline): MNHNY, SVGAGI (reference sequence). The CDR3 contains 14 residues. After removal of 6 bases from V and 4 bases from J, the junction contained 9 bases not matched to a gene. The CDR3 spells CASRGQREMYEQYF. CDR3 nucleotide sequence: TGTGCCAGCAGGGGACAGCGAGAGATGTACGAGCAGTACTTC.

The chain has TRBV9 and TRBJ1-1; D not resolved. Germline CDR1 is SGDLS and CDR2 is YYNGEE. This CDR3 spans 13 amino acids. V lost 0 bases to trimming and J lost 3 bases, with 6 bases between them. CDR3 region: CASSVGGHTEAFF. The CDR3 region has the DNA TGTGCCAGCAGCGTAGGGGGTCACACTGAAGCTTTCTTT.